The 9 T cell receptor beta chains given below trace back to one sample, sequenced in a study of T cell responses to AZD1222 COVID-19 vaccine. Sequencing used immunoSEQ multiplex PCR; TCRdb keeps in-frame clones, though not all of them. The repertoire includes 90,000 to 110,000 clones, 88% of them detected once, and approximately 10% sits in the top ten. The sample here was peripheral blood, taken on day 0 of AZD1222 vaccination. Every receptor here comes from an adult in good health.

This rearrangement joins TRBV7-3 to TRBJ2-1; 7 nucleotides agree with TRBD2. The junction had 8 bases not matched to a gene; V was cut back by 5 bases and J by 1 base. Germline CDR1 SGHTA, CDR2 FQGTGA. This CDR3 has 16 residues. The CDR3 nucleotides are TGTGCCAGCAGCCCAGCGGGTAGCGGGTCCTACAATGAGCAGTTCTTC. Translating gives CASSPAGSGSYNEQFF.

The CDR3 bases are TGTGCCAGCAGTTTATCGGACGGGACCAATCAGCCCCAGCATTTT. Amino acid sequence: CASSLSDGTNQPQHF. The chain has TRBV27 and TRBJ1-5, with a weak D call TRBD1 (5 bases). The CDR3 consists of 15 residues. The ends were cut back, 0 bases at V and 3 bases at J, with 9 bases in the middle. Per germline, CDR1 MNHEY and CDR2 SMNVEV (reference sequence).

CDR3: CASSGDSPLHF. CDR3 in DNA: TGTGCCAGCAGTGGGGATTCACCCCTCCACTTT. J is TRBJ1-6 and V is TRBV2; no clear D gene. This CDR3 comprises 11 residues. V lost 4 bases and J lost 8, with 3 bases in between. The germline V gene encodes CDR1 SNHLY and CDR2 FYNNEI.

The genes are TRBV7-3 and TRBJ2-5, with 12 bases fitting TRBD2. CDR3 length: 15 amino acids. V lost 6 bases and J lost 4; bases outside the gene matches: 6. Germline loops: CDR1 SGHTA, CDR2 FQGTGA. This chain's CDR3 is CASSLAGGEGETQYF. CDR3 bases: TGTGCCAGCAGTCTAGCGGGAGGGGAGGGAGAGACCCAGTACTTC.

The chain carries TRBV6-1 and TRBJ2-1, with 12 nucleotides matching TRBD2. V was clipped by 2 bases and J by 8 bases; unmatched bases: 4. The length of the CDR3 is 15 residues. The germline V gene encodes CDR1 MNHNS and CDR2 SASEGT. CDR3 DNA sequence: TGTGCCAGCAGTGAACGGACTAGCGGGACAGATGAGCAGTTCTTC. Amino acids: CASSERTSGTDEQFF.

The chain combines TRBV5-1 with TRBJ1-2; D perhaps matches TRBD1 (5 bases). Per germline, CDR1 SGHRS and CDR2 YFSETQ. CDR3 length: 14 residues. V gave up 3 bases and J gave up 4 bases, with 13 bases separating them. The CDR3 here is CASSSTASGYGYTF. CDR3 nucleotide sequence: TGCGCCAGCAGCTCGACAGCAAGTGGCTATGGCTACACCTTC.

The rearrangement uses TRBV19 and TRBJ1-1; a possible D gene is TRBD1 (5 bases). Trimming removed 5 bases from V and 1 base from J, with 11 bases in between. This CDR3 comprises 14 residues. Looked up from germline, CDR1 is LNHDA and CDR2 is SQIVND (reference sequence). The chain's CDR3 is CASSWGRGNTEAFF. CDR3 bases: TGTGCCAGTAGTTGGGGACGTGGGAACACTGAAGCTTTCTTT.

The chain joins TRBV5-1 to TRBJ2-7, with a tentative D call TRBD2 (5 bases). From germline, CDR1 is SGHRS and CDR2 YFSETQ. This CDR3 is 16 amino acids long. V lost 0 bases, J lost 2 bases, and 15 bases lay in between. The CDR3 DNA is TGCGCCAGCAGCTTGGATGGAGGAGGTATGACCTACGAGCAGTACTTC. Translation: CASSLDGGGMTYEQYF.

The rearrangement links TRBV28 to TRBJ1-5; D remains ambiguous. This CDR3 has 11 amino acids. The germline V gene has CDR1 MDHEN and CDR2 SYDVKM. V was cut by 8 bases and J by 10 bases, with 12 bases left in between. Here the CDR3 DNA reads TGTGCCAGCTGCCGTTCCAATCCCCAGCATTTT. Amino acids: CASCRSNPQHF.